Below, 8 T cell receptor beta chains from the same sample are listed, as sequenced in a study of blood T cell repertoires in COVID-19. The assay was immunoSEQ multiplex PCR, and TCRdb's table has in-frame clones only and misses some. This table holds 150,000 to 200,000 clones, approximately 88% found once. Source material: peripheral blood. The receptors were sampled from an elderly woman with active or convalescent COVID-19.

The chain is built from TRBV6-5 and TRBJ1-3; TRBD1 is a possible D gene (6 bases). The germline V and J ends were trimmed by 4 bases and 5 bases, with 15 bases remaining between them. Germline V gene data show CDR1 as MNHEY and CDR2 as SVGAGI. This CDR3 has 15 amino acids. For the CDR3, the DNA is TGTGCCAGCAGTTTCACCACAGGGAATAGAAACACCATATATTTT. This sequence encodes CASSFTTGNRNTIYF.

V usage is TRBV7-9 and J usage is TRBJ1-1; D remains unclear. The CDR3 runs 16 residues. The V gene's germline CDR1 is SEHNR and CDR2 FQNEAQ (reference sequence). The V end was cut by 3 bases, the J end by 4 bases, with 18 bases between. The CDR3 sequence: CASSFFRGTVGTEAFF. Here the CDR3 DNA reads TGTGCCAGCAGCTTTTTCCGGGGAACGGTGGGCACTGAAGCTTTCTTT.

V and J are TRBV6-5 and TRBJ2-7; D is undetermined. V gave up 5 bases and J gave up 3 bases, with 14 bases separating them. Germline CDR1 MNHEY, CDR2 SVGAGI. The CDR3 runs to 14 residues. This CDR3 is CASSPGSQDYEQYF. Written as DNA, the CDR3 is TGTGCCAGCAGTCCCGGGTCCCAAGACTACGAGCAGTACTTC.

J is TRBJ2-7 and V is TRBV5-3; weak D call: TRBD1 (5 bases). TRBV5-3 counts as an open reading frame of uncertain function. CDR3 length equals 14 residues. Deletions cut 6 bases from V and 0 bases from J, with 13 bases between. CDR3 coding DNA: TGTGCCAGAACGCGACAACAGGACTCCTACGAGCAGTACTTC. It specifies CARTRQQDSYEQYF.

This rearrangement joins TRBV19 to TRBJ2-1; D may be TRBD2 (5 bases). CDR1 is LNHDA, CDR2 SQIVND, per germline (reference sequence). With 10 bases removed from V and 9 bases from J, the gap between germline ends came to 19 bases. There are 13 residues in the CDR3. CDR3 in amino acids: CATRAGISPEQFF. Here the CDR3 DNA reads TGTGCCACCCGCGCCGGGATTTCGCCTGAGCAGTTCTTC.

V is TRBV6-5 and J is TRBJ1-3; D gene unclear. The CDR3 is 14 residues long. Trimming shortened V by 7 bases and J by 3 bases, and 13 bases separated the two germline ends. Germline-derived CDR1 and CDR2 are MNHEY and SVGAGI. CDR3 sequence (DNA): TGTGCCAGCAAAGTGGAACAGTTTGGAAACACCATATATTTT. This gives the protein CASKVEQFGNTIYF.

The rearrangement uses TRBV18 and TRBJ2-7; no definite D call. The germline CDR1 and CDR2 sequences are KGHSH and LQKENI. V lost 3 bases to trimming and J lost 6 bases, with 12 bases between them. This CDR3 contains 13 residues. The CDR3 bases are TGTGCCAGCTCACCCACTCCCGCCGCCGAGCAGTACTTC. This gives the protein CASSPTPAAEQYF.

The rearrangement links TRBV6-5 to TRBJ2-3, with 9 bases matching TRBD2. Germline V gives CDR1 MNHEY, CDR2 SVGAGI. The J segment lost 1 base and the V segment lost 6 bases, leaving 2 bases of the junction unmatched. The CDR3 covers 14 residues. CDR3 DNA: TGTGCCAGCAGAATAGCGGGGGGCACAGATACGCAGTATTTT. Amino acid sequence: CASRIAGGTDTQYF.